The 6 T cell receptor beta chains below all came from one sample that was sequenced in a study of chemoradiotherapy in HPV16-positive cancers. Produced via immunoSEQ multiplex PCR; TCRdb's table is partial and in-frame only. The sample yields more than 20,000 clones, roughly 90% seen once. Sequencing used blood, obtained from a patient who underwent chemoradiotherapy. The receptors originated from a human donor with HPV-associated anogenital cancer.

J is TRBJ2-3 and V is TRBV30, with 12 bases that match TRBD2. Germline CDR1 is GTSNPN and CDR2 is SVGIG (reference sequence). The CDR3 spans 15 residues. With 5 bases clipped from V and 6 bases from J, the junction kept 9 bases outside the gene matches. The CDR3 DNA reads TGTGCCTGGCTCTTACTAGCGGGGGGTGGGGATACGCAGTATTTT. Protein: CAWLLLAGGGDTQYF. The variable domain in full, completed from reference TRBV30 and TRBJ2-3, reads SQTIHQWPATLVQPVGSPLSLECTVEGTSNPNLYWYRQAAGRGLQLLFYSVGIGQISSEVPQNLSASRPQDRQFILSSKKLLLSDSGFYLCAWLLLAGGGDTQYFGPGTRLTVL.

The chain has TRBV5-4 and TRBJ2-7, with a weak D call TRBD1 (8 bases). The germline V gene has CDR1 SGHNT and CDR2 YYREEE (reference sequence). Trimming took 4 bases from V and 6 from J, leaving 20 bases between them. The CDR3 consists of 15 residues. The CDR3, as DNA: TGTGCCAGCAGCGGGGGGGACAGGATTGCTCTCGAGCAGTACTTC. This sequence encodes CASSGGDRIALEQYF.

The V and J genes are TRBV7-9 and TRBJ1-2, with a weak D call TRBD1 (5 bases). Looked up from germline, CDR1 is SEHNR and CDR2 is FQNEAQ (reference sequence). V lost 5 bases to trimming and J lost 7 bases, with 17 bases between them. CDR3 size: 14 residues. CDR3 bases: TGTGCCAGCAGCCCGGGGCATATTGAGGGTGGCTACACCTTC. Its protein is CASSPGHIEGGYTF.

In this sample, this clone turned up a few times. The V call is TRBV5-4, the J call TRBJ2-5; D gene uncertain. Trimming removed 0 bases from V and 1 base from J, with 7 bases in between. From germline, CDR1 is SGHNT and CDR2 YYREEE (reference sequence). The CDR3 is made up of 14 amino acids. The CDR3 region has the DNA TGTGCCAGCAGCTTGGCCGGCGGCCAAGAGACCCAGTACTTC. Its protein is CASSLAGGQETQYF.

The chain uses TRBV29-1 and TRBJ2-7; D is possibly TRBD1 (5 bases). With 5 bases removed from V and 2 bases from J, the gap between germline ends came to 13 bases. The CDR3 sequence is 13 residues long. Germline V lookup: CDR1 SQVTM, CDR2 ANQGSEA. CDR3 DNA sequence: TGCAGCGTTCCCTCCAGGGATCCCTACGAGCAGTACTTC. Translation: CSVPSRDPYEQYF.

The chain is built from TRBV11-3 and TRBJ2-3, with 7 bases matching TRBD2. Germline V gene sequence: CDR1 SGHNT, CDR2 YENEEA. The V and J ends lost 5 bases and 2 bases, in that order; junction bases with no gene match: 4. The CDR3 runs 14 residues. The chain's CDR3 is CASSPRLATDTQYF. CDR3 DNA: TGTGCCAGCAGCCCACGACTAGCCACAGATACGCAGTATTTT.